This T cell receptor (beta chain) was sequenced during a study of cytomegalovirus exposure and HLA in healthy donors. Study background: The same platform used for the roughly 650 first-cohort repertoires was also used for the 95 to 150 validation repertoires, as a later analysis reported.

This table comes from immunoSEQ multiplex PCR, and its TCRdb copy is limited to in-frame clones, with some not included. The table includes roughly 56,000 clones, more than 85% detected once. Overall study findings and caveats: Cytomegalovirus-associated status was assigned to more than 150 TCR beta chains. Under in vitro conditions, a few CMV-associated chains were confirmed as specific for CMV antigens.

A remark on this clone: What it binds is not known.

The sequence derives from a woman in her twenties or thirties in good health and CMV-seronegative. Sequencing was performed on PBMCs.

The CDR3 DNA reads as TGTGCCAGCAGCTTGACAGCGGTGGCGGATGGCTACACCTTC. This encodes CASSLTAVADGYTF. The chain is built from TRBV5-5 and TRBJ1-2; no definite D call. Germline CDR1 reads SGHKS; CDR2 reads YYEKEE (reference sequence). The CDR3 covers 14 residues. Trimming took 1 base from V and 6 from J, leaving 13 bases between them.